This entry lists 28 T cell receptor beta chains sequenced from one sample in a study of T cell responses to AZD1222 COVID-19 vaccine. TCRdb's table, derived via immunoSEQ multiplex PCR, lists solely in-frame clones and lacks some. The table has about 260,000 clones, 80% to 95% seen once. The sequencing used peripheral blood, collected on day 0 of AZD1222 vaccination. The receptors here all came from an adult in good health.

The rearrangement uses TRBV27 and TRBJ2-7; D may be TRBD1 (5 bases). CDR1 is MNHEY, CDR2 SMNVEV, per germline (reference sequence). V gave up 6 bases and J gave up 2 bases, with 20 bases separating them. The CDR3 extends over 16 amino acids. In nucleotides, the CDR3 is TGTGCCAGCAGCATGGGTACAGGCTACACACCCTACGAGCAGTACTTC. This codes for CASSMGTGYTPYEQYF.

V gene TRBV24-1 combines with J gene TRBJ2-1; 9 bases are shared with TRBD2. CDR1 is KGHDR and CDR2 is SFDVKD in the germline V gene. V lost 4 bases and J lost 6; bases outside the gene matches: 6. The CDR3 spans 15 residues. CDR3 residues: CATSDSPSGINEQFF. Here the CDR3 DNA reads TGTGCCACCAGTGACTCCCCTAGCGGGATCAATGAGCAGTTCTTC.

This sequence joins TRBV19 and TRBJ1-5, with D possibly being TRBD1 (5 bases). Germline CDR1 reads LNHDA; CDR2 reads SQIVND (reference sequence). CDR3 size: 15 residues. Between the trimmed V and J ends, which lost 7 bases and 1 base, there was a span of 14 bases. The DNA for the CDR3 is TGTGCCAGTATCGATTGGGCAGGGAGCAATCAGCCCCAGCATTTT. This translates into CASIDWAGSNQPQHF.

The V call is TRBV11-2, the J call TRBJ2-2; the D is unclear. V was trimmed by 8 bases and J by 4 bases, leaving 5 bases between them. Germline CDR1 and CDR2: SGHAT and FQNNGV. The CDR3 is 11 residues long. The CDR3 protein is CASQFTGELFF. The CDR3 region has the DNA TGTGCCAGCCAATTCACCGGGGAGCTGTTTTTT.

The genes are TRBV7-3 and TRBJ2-1; D might be TRBD2 (6 bases). V was trimmed by 4 bases and J by 4 bases, leaving 11 bases between them. CDR1 and CDR2 (germline): SGHTA, FQGTGA. CDR3 length: 14 residues. CDR3 loop: CASSSNAGYNEQFF. The CDR3 DNA follows: TGTGCCAGCAGCTCTAATGCGGGATACAATGAGCAGTTCTTC.

This clone was counted only a few times. J is TRBJ1-1 and V is TRBV28; 8 nucleotides agree with TRBD1. The CDR3 extends over 14 amino acids. V lost 6 bases, J lost 5 bases, and 8 bases stayed unmatched. Germline V gives CDR1 MDHEN, CDR2 SYDVKM. The CDR3: CASSRDRGGTEAFF. The CDR3 bases are TGTGCCAGCAGCCGCGACAGGGGTGGAACTGAAGCTTTCTTT. The complete variable domain, with remaining parts taken from reference TRBV28 and TRBJ1-1, reads DVKVTQSSRYLVKRTGEKVFLECVQDMDHENMFWYRQDPGLGLRLIYFSYDVKMKEKGDIPEGYSVSREKKERFSLILESASTNQTSMYLCASSRDRGGTEAFFGQGTRLTVV.

This chain connects TRBV5-1 to TRBJ2-1, with 9 bases fitting TRBD2. There are 14 residues in the CDR3. V was pared by 7 bases and J by 5 bases, with 7 bases of the junction left unmatched. The germline gives CDR1 SGHRS, CDR2 YFSETQ. The CDR3 nucleotides are TGCGCCAGCTCCGCCGGACTAGCGCACAATGAGCAGTTCTTC. Translating it yields CASSAGLAHNEQFF.

For the CDR3, the DNA is TGTGCCAGCAGCTTAGAGGGCGTAGGCACTGAAGCTTTCTTT. Residues: CASSLEGVGTEAFF. The chain recombines TRBV7-9 with TRBJ1-1; D is uncertain. CDR1 is SEHNR, CDR2 FQNEAQ, per germline (reference sequence). V was pared by 1 base and J by 4 bases, with 10 bases between. This CDR3 spans 14 amino acids.

V and J are TRBV4-3 and TRBJ2-1, with 8 bases aligning to TRBD2. The CDR3 has 16 amino acids. CDR1 is LGHNA and CDR2 is YSLEER in the germline V gene. Trimming took 1 base from V and 11 from J; bases not matched to a gene: 13. The chain's CDR3 is CASSQVYHGTRVQQFF. The CDR3 DNA reads as TGCGCCAGCAGCCAAGTATATCACGGGACTAGAGTTCAGCAGTTCTTC.

This clone was observed a handful of times. The chain joins TRBV9 to TRBJ1-6; no clear D. CDR1 and CDR2 from the germline V gene are SGDLS and YYNGEE. Trimming cost V 7 bases and J 4 bases, with 15 bases left between them. This CDR3 has 15 residues. CDR3 amino acids: CASSSDGPYNSPLHF. DNA for the CDR3: TGTGCCAGCTCATCGGACGGCCCTTATAATTCACCCCTCCACTTT.

CDR3 DNA: TGTGCCAGCTCACCGACGGGGCAGCTGGAGAATCAGCCCCAGCATTTT. This translates into CASSPTGQLENQPQHF. The V call is TRBV18, the J call TRBJ1-5; possibly TRBD1 for D (5 bases). Trimming pared 3 bases from V and 4 bases from J, leaving 16 bases between. The CDR3 spans 16 residues. Germline values: CDR1 KGHSH, CDR2 LQKENI.

The rearrangement uses TRBV2 and TRBJ2-2, with D tentatively TRBD1 (8 bases). Trimming removed 6 bases at V and 5 bases at J, with 16 bases between. The CDR3 extends over 15 amino acids. Germline assignment: CDR1 SNHLY and CDR2 FYNNEI. The CDR3 protein is CASSSGQGGTGELFF. The CDR3 DNA is TGTGCCAGCAGCTCCGGACAGGGAGGGACCGGGGAGCTGTTTTTT. Together with reference TRBV2 and TRBJ2-2, the CDR3 gives the full variable domain: EPEVTQTPSHQVTQMGQEVILRCVPISNHLYFYWYRQILGQKVEFLVSFYNNEISEKSEIFDDQFSVERPDGSNFTLKIRSTKLEDSAMYFCASSSGQGGTGELFFGEGSRLTVL.

The rearrangement uses TRBV7-9 and TRBJ1-2; tentatively, D is TRBD1 (5 bases). This CDR3 has 12 residues. Germline-derived CDR1 and CDR2 are SEHNR and FQNEAQ (reference sequence). V was trimmed by 5 bases and J by 2 bases, leaving 6 bases between them. CDR3 sequence (DNA): TGTGCCAGCAGCCGGGACAACTATGGCTACACCTTC. This gives the protein CASSRDNYGYTF.

This chain joins TRBV5-4 and TRBJ2-2; D may match TRBD1 or TRBD2 (6 bases each). The germline V gene has CDR1 SGHNT and CDR2 YYREEE (reference sequence). V was trimmed by 7 bases and J by 4 bases, leaving 17 bases between them. This CDR3 has 15 residues. This CDR3 reads CASGGNGQRTGELFF. CDR3 bases: TGTGCCAGCGGGGGGAATGGACAGCGCACCGGGGAGCTGTTTTTT.

CDR3 nucleotide sequence: TGTGCCAGCAGCTTAGACAGCTATAATTCACCCCTCCACTTT. Its protein product is CASSLDSYNSPLHF. The J gene is TRBJ1-6, the V gene TRBV7-8; unclear D gene. Germline V gene sequence: CDR1 SGHVS, CDR2 FQNEAQ. The CDR3 runs 14 residues. Trimming took off 1 base at V and 3 bases at J, with 4 bases between the two ends.

This chain links TRBV4-1 with TRBJ1-2, with a weak D call TRBD1 (5 bases). V dropped 1 base and J dropped 6 bases, with 9 bases sitting between them. This CDR3 is built from 13 residues. From germline, CDR1 is MGHRA and CDR2 YSYEKL. In DNA form, the CDR3 reads TGCGCCAGCAGCCAAGCAGGGTTTGATGGCTACACCTTC. Encoded protein: CASSQAGFDGYTF.

The chain uses TRBV7-2 and TRBJ2-7; 12 bases fit TRBD2. The CDR3 is made up of 14 amino acids. Looked up from germline, CDR1 is SGHTA and CDR2 is FQGNSA. V lost 3 bases and J lost 5; bases outside the gene matches: 2. The CDR3 is CASSFTSGRNEQYF. For the CDR3, the DNA is TGTGCCAGCAGCTTTACTAGCGGGAGGAACGAGCAGTACTTC.

J is TRBJ1-2 and V is TRBV28, with D uncertain. This CDR3 contains 12 residues. The ends were cut back, 4 bases at V and 5 bases at J, with 8 bases in the middle. Germline CDR1 MDHEN, CDR2 SYDVKM. The CDR3 sequence is CASSSPPYGYTF. The CDR3 DNA reads as TGTGCCAGCAGTTCGCCCCCTTATGGCTACACCTTC.

The chain combines TRBV29-1 with TRBJ1-1; D is uncertain. From germline, CDR1 is SQVTM and CDR2 ANQGSEA. Trimming removed 4 bases at V and 1 base at J, with 16 bases between. The CDR3 loop spans 15 amino acids. The DNA for the CDR3 is TGCAGCGTTGTTTCCCGGGGAGGGTGGAACACTGAAGCTTTCTTT. It specifies CSVVSRGGWNTEAFF.

The chain links TRBV11-1 to TRBJ2-2; weak D call: TRBD1 (7 bases). This CDR3 has 15 amino acids. The germline gives CDR1 SGHAT, CDR2 FQDESV (reference sequence). V was clipped by 5 bases and J by 5 bases, with 15 bases between them. In DNA form, the CDR3 reads TGTGCCAGCAGCCTCCAGGGGGGACGGACCGGGGAGCTGTTTTTT. It encodes CASSLQGGRTGELFF.

This chain joins TRBV5-1 and TRBJ2-7; D could derive from TRBD1 or TRBD2 (5 bases each). Germline V gene data show CDR1 as SGHRS and CDR2 as YFSETQ. The CDR3 has 14 amino acids. The V gene lost 4 bases and the J gene lost 7 bases, with 18 bases spanning the gap. CDR3 in amino acids: CASSAGPGTGEQYF. The CDR3 DNA follows: TGCGCCAGCAGCGCCGGACCGGGGACGGGGGAGCAGTACTTC. Filled out from reference TRBV5-1 and TRBJ2-7, the complete variable domain reads KAGVTQTPRYLIKTRGQQVTLSCSPISGHRSVSWYQQTPGQGLQFLFEYFSETQRNKGNFPGRFSGRQFSNSRSEMNVSTLELGDSALYLCASSAGPGTGEQYFGPGTRLTVT.

V gene TRBV18 combines with J gene TRBJ1-3; D is unclear. Germline lookup yields CDR1 KGHSH and CDR2 LQKENI. The CDR3 runs 15 residues. V lost 3 bases to trimming and J lost 4 bases, with 13 bases between them. The CDR3 sequence is CASSPGLGSGNTIYF. In DNA form, the CDR3 reads TGTGCCAGCTCACCCGGGTTGGGTTCCGGAAACACCATATATTTT.

This chain connects TRBV5-6 to TRBJ2-1, with 9 positions matching TRBD1. The CDR3 runs 17 residues. The V and J ends lost 2 bases and 8 bases, in that order; junction bases with no gene match: 14. CDR1 and CDR2 (germline): SGHDT, YYEEEE. CDR3 amino acids: CASSFPGTGRSGYEQFF. CDR3 in DNA: TGTGCCAGCAGCTTTCCTGGGACAGGGAGGAGTGGTTATGAGCAGTTCTTC.

The rearrangement links TRBV7-9 to TRBJ1-5, with 12 bases fitting TRBD1. This CDR3 comprises 16 residues. In germline, CDR1 is SEHNR, CDR2 FQNEAQ (reference sequence). V lost 4 bases and J lost 7; bases outside the gene matches: 8. Here the CDR3 DNA reads TGTGCCAGCAGCTCTACGGGACAGGGGGCGGGGCAGCCCCAGCATTTT. Amino acids: CASSSTGQGAGQPQHF. Full variable domain (remainder filled in from reference TRBV7-9 and TRBJ1-5): DTGVSQNPRHKITKRGQNVTFRCDPISEHNRLYWYRQTLGQGPEFLTYFQNEAQLEKSRLLSDRFSAERPKGSFSTLEIQRTEQGDSAMYLCASSSTGQGAGQPQHFGDGTRLSIL.

This chain connects TRBV6-1 to TRBJ1-5, with no clear D. The germline V and J ends were trimmed by 3 bases and 0 bases, with 6 bases remaining between them. Germline V gene sequence: CDR1 MNHNS, CDR2 SASEGT. This CDR3 has 14 amino acids. CDR3 loop: CASSEASSNQPQHF. CDR3 coding DNA: TGTGCCAGCAGTGAGGCATCTAGCAATCAGCCCCAGCATTTT.

V usage is TRBV6-1 and J usage is TRBJ2-4; D not certain. Trimming cost V 1 base and J 4 bases, with 5 bases left between them. This CDR3 comprises 13 residues. Germline values: CDR1 MNHNS, CDR2 SASEGT. The CDR3 nucleotides read TGTGCCAGCAGTGAAGTCCTGAAAAACATTCAGTACTTC. Translating gives CASSEVLKNIQYF.

This chain uses TRBV7-9 with TRBJ2-1; 7 bases align to TRBD2. V lost 3 bases and J lost 5; bases outside the gene matches: 7. In germline, CDR1 is SEHNR, CDR2 FQNEAQ (reference sequence). This CDR3 is built from 15 residues. CDR3 sequence: CASSLTSGVDNEQFF. CDR3 nucleotides: TGTGCCAGCAGCTTGACAAGCGGGGTCGACAATGAGCAGTTCTTC.

The genes are TRBV12-3 or TRBV12-4 and TRBJ2-5, with D perhaps TRBD1 (5 bases). The CDR3 runs 13 residues. The V end was cut by 3 bases, the J end by 5 bases, with 10 bases between. CDR3 region: CASSLGQEETQYF. In DNA form, the CDR3 reads TGTGCCAGCAGTTTGGGGCAGGAGGAGACCCAGTACTTC.